This TCR beta chain came from a study of control samples from healthy donors and cancer patients. The table came from immunoSEQ multiplex PCR; TCRdb's copy has only in-frame clones and leaves some out. This sample carries 130,000 or so clones, roughly 90% of them seen once, and the ten largest clones take less than 40%. V shed 0 bases and J 4 bases; nucleotides not matched to a gene: 7. The V gene's germline CDR1 is SGHAT and CDR2 FQNNGV. The CDR3 extends over 17 amino acids. The chain is built from TRBV11-2 and TRBJ1-2, with 11 bases fitting TRBD1. This TCR was sampled from a man aged 45-65 years in good health. Sequenced input: blood. CDR3 nucleotide sequence: TGTGCCAGCAGCTTAGATCCGGGACAGGGGGAACCCTATGGCTACACCTTC. Its translation: CASSLDPGQGEPYGYTF.